Only a few counts were recorded for the clone carrying this TCR beta chain. Other DNA variants within this sample encode the same CDR3. The data derive from a study of blood T cell repertoires in COVID-19. Germline-derived CDR1 and CDR2 are SGDLS and YYNGEE. After removal of 3 bases from V and 4 bases from J, the junction contained 4 bases not matched to a gene. CDR3 length: 14 amino acids. Original methodology: Amplified reference gene primers provided the basis for estimating nucleated cell counts. Libraries were prepared by immunoSEQ multiplex PCR; TCRdb keeps only in-frame clonotypes and omits some of them. V and J calls and clone size follow that table, whereas D and trimming were derived from the DNA. The sample records some 150,000 clones, over 80% being singletons.

The sequencing sample was made of peripheral blood. The receptor was isolated from a human donor in a cohort sampled during active COVID-19. V and J are TRBV9 and TRBJ1-5; 7 bases are shared with TRBD1. The CDR3 is CASSAGTENQPQHF. The CDR3 DNA is TGTGCCAGCAGCGCGGGGACAGAAAATCAGCCCCAGCATTTT.